The 9 T cell receptor beta chains given below trace back to one sample, sequenced in a study of cytomegalovirus exposure and HLA in healthy donors. Amplification used 60 Vbeta primers and 13 Jbeta primers. Sequencing was performed with immunoSEQ multiplex PCR; in TCRdb, only in-frame clones are kept and a portion is missing. The sample records over 130,000 clones, more than 75% being singletons. The sequenced material came from PBMCs. All receptors come from a man aged 40-50 years in good health and CMV-seronegative.

DNA for the CDR3: TGTGCCAGCAGTGGACAGGGAATCTTCTATGGCTACACCTTC. Amino acids: CASSGQGIFYGYTF. The rearrangement uses TRBV28 and TRBJ1-2; 8 positions match TRBD1. The CDR3 sequence is 14 residues long. V shed 5 bases, J shed 4 bases, and the junction held 6 bases outside the gene matches. From germline, CDR1 is MDHEN and CDR2 SYDVKM.

The V call is TRBV5-4, the J call TRBJ2-7; no firm D call. Trimming left V 1 base short and J 3 bases short, with 14 bases between. The V gene's germline CDR1 is SGHNT and CDR2 YYREEE (reference sequence). This CDR3 has 15 amino acids. The CDR3 spells CASSLPSLGRYEQYF. CDR3 coding DNA: TGTGCCAGCAGCTTGCCCTCGCTTGGCCGCTACGAGCAGTACTTC. The whole variable domain, filled in from reference TRBV5-4 and TRBJ2-7, reads ETGVTQSPTHLIKTRGQQVTLRCSSQSGHNTVSWYQQALGQGPQFIFQYYREEENGRGNFPPRFSGLQFPNYSSELNVNALELDDSALYLCASSLPSLGRYEQYFGPGTRLTVT.

The rearrangement links TRBV19 to TRBJ2-3; maybe TRBD1 (8 bases). The CDR3 consists of 17 residues. The V end was cut by 8 bases, the J end by 2 bases, with 23 bases between. CDR1 and CDR2 (germline): LNHDA, SQIVND (reference sequence). This CDR3 is CASQDINRGTTTDTQYF. Written as DNA, the CDR3 is TGTGCCAGTCAGGATATAAACAGGGGGACTACCACAGATACGCAGTATTTT.

The chain carries TRBV11-2 and TRBJ1-2; tentative D call: TRBD1 (6 bases). The CDR3 spans 18 residues. The V end was cut by 7 bases, the J end by 0 bases, with 24 bases between. Germline CDR1 and CDR2: SGHAT and FQNNGV. Here the CDR3 DNA reads TGTGCCAGCACCAATGCCCGATCCGGGACACATCCTAACTATGGCTACACCTTC. Its protein product is CASTNARSGTHPNYGYTF. Using reference TRBV11-2 and TRBJ1-2 for the parts outside the CDR3, the full variable domain is EAGVAQSPRYKIIEKRQSVAFWCNPISGHATLYWYQQILGQGPKLLIQFQNNGVVDDSQLPKDRFSAERLKGVDSTLKIQPAKLEDSAVYLCASTNARSGTHPNYGYTFGSGTRLTVV.

The chain carries TRBV28 and TRBJ2-1; tentatively, D is TRBD2 (6 bases). Trimming removed 2 bases from V and 6 bases from J, with 14 bases in between. CDR3 length: 15 amino acids. The germline V gene has CDR1 MDHEN and CDR2 SYDVKM. DNA for the CDR3: TGTGCCAGCAGTTTAGGCGTAGCGGCCCGCAATGAGCAGTTCTTC. It translates to CASSLGVAARNEQFF.

This rearrangement joins TRBV5-6 to TRBJ1-1; D not resolved. Germline loops: CDR1 SGHDT, CDR2 YYEEEE. V gave up 6 bases and J gave up 2 bases, with 17 bases separating them. This CDR3 comprises 15 residues. The CDR3 is CASMSQAGSNTEAFF. The CDR3 region has the DNA TGTGCCAGCATGTCCCAGGCGGGCAGCAACACTGAAGCTTTCTTT.

The gene calls are TRBV30 and TRBJ2-7; weak D call: TRBD2 (7 bases). The CDR3 totals 18 residues. Germline V lookup: CDR1 GTSNPN, CDR2 SVGIG (reference sequence). Between the trimmed V and J ends, which lost 2 bases and 3 bases, there was a span of 26 bases. This chain's CDR3 is CAWSTVPRTGTKLYEQYF. The CDR3 DNA is TGTGCCTGGAGTACTGTGCCCCGAACAGGGACTAAGCTCTACGAGCAGTACTTC.

The chain links TRBV19 to TRBJ2-1; 8 bases map to TRBD1. CDR3 length: 14 residues. From germline, CDR1 is LNHDA and CDR2 SQIVND (reference sequence). V shed 7 bases, J shed 2 bases, and the junction held 4 bases outside the gene matches. CDR3 residues: CASTETGAYNEQFF. In DNA, the CDR3 is TGTGCCAGTACCGAGACAGGGGCCTACAATGAGCAGTTCTTC. Based on the CDR3 plus reference TRBV19 and TRBJ2-1, the full variable domain is DGGITQSPKYLFRKEGQNVTLSCEQNLNHDAMYWYRQDPGQGLRLIYYSQIVNDFQKGDIAEGYSVSREKKESFPLTVTSAQKNPTAFYLCASTETGAYNEQFFGPGTRLTVL.

The chain employs TRBV15 and TRBJ2-3; weak D call: TRBD2 (5 bases). From germline, CDR1 is LNHNV and CDR2 YYDKDF (reference sequence). V lost 0 bases and J lost 5, with 12 bases in between. The CDR3 contains 15 residues. The CDR3 nucleotides are TGTGCCACCAGCAGAGATAGGAGCGGAGGAGATACGCAGTATTTT. It specifies CATSRDRSGGDTQYF.